The 7 T cell receptor beta chains in this list originate from one sample, sequenced in a study of technical replicates of blood from a handful of donors (TCRdb year 2017). Libraries were constructed by the immunoSEQ multiplex PCR assay. TCRdb provides this immuneACCESS table in a form limited to in-frame rearrangements. Some clones are lacking; in checked studies, under half of them reflect an unresolved V gene, and why the rest are absent is not known. The sample has about 70,000 clones on record, 94% of them singletons. The ten largest account for approximately 0.4% of the sample. Sequencing was carried out using T cells isolated from PBMCs. Receptor source: a human donor in good health.

The V call is TRBV28, the J call TRBJ2-7; TRBD1 might be the D (6 bases). With 2 bases removed from V and 5 bases from J, the gap between germline ends came to 10 bases. CDR1 and CDR2 (germline): MDHEN, SYDVKM. The length of the CDR3 is 13 residues. CDR3 DNA sequence: TGTGCCAGCAGTTTAAGGGGGAAACACGAGCAGTACTTC. The encoded protein is CASSLRGKHEQYF.

The chain employs TRBV11-2 and TRBJ2-7; D remains ambiguous. CDR1 is SGHAT, CDR2 FQNNGV, per germline. The CDR3 covers 14 residues. V was trimmed by 1 base and J by 2 bases, leaving 9 bases between them. CDR3 sequence (DNA): TGTGCCAGCAGCTTAGGTTTAGATACCTACGAGCAGTACTTC. Its protein is CASSLGLDTYEQYF.

This clone has only one observation. The chain links TRBV5-1 to TRBJ1-1, with TRBD1 identical over 9 bases. CDR1 and CDR2 from the germline V gene are SGHRS and YFSETQ. This CDR3 is built from 15 residues. Losses at the gene ends were 3 bases for V and 5 bases for J; bases not matched to a gene: 8. As DNA, the CDR3 is TGCGCCAGCAGCTCCGGGACAGGGCAGGGGACTGAAGCTTTCTTT. Residues: CASSSGTGQGTEAFF.

The J gene is TRBJ2-1, the V gene TRBV27, with 7 positions matching TRBD2. Losses at the gene ends were 5 bases for V and 3 bases for J; bases not matched to a gene: 10. Germline lookup yields CDR1 MNHEY and CDR2 SMNVEV (reference sequence). The CDR3 length is 16 residues. This CDR3 reads CASSPSAGGSYNEQFF. The CDR3 bases are TGTGCCAGCAGTCCCTCCGCAGGCGGGAGCTACAATGAGCAGTTCTTC.

The chain combines TRBV5-6 with TRBJ2-7; D is possibly TRBD2 (6 bases). V shed 5 bases and J shed 0 bases, with 15 bases lying between them. The CDR3 has 15 residues. The germline V gene has CDR1 SGHDT and CDR2 YYEEEE. CDR3 protein: CASSPISGSSYEQYF. The CDR3 DNA reads as TGTGCCAGCAGTCCCATTAGCGGCAGCTCCTACGAGCAGTACTTC.

This chain links TRBV21-1 with TRBJ2-5; TRBD2 is the table's D call, not checked against the DNA. TRBV21-1 is a pseudogene. There are 14 residues in the CDR3. The DNA for the CDR3 is TGTGCCAGCAGCAAAGCGGGGAGAAAAGAGACCCAGTACTTC. This codes for CASSKAGRKETQYF.

CDR3 residues: CASSLRFGLSYEQYF. CDR3 DNA: TGTGCCAGCAGCCTGCGATTTGGACTCTCCTACGAGCAGTACTTC. The chain couples TRBV7-2 to TRBJ2-7, with D possibly matching TRBD2 (5 bases). The CDR3 loop spans 15 amino acids. Germline lookup yields CDR1 SGHTA and CDR2 FQGNSA. Trimming pared 5 bases from V and 0 bases from J, leaving 14 bases between. Full variable domain (rest looked up from reference TRBV7-2 and TRBJ2-7): GAGVSQSPSNKVTEKGKDVELRCDPISGHTALYWYRQSLGQGLEFLIYFQGNSAPDKSGLPSDRFSAERTGGSVSTLTIQRTQQEDSAVYLCASSLRFGLSYEQYFGPGTRLTVT.